This T cell receptor beta chain emerged from a study of T cell changes during pregnancy in multiple sclerosis. Profiled with immunoSEQ multiplex PCR; TCRdb holds only in-frame clones, not every one. The sample has 65,000 to 75,000 clones, about nine tenths seen once; the top ten hold approximately 4%. The CDR3 loop spans 17 amino acids. Unmatched junction bases numbered 8, after V lost 0 bases and J lost 10 bases. The germline V gene has CDR1 KGHSH and CDR2 LQKENI. The TCR sequence derives from a female donor in good health, enrolled as a control in a pregnancy study. The sequencing used peripheral blood, collected after pregnancy. The chain joins TRBV18 to TRBJ2-1; TRBD2 aligns across 14 bases. The CDR3 region is CASSPPPGLAGGHEQFF. The CDR3 nucleotides read TGTGCCAGCTCACCACCACCTGGACTAGCGGGAGGACACGAGCAGTTCTTC.